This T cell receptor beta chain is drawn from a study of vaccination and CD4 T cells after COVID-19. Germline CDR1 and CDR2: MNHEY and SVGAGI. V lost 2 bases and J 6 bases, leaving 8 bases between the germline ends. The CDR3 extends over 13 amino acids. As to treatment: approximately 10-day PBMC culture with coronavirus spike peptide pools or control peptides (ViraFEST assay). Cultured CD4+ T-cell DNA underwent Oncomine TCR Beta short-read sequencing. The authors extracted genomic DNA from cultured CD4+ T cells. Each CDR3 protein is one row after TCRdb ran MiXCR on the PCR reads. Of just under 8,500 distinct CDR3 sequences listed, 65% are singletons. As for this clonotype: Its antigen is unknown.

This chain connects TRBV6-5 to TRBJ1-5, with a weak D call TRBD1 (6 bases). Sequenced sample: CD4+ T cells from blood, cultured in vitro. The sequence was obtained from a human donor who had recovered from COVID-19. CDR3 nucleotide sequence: TGTGCCAGCAGTTACCTAGGGGGTCAGCCCCAGCATTTT. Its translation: CASSYLGGQPQHF.